Ten or more counts support the clone carrying this T cell receptor (beta chain). Its matching antigen is unknown. The data were obtained in a study of identical twins. Notes on the study in general: With abundant cord blood beta clonotypes, insertions were fewer; memory repertoires showed no such pattern. Alpha sequences that were out-of-frame and twin-shared showed an excess of low generation probability.

TCRdb re-called the 5' RACE reads through MiXCR, storing one row per CDR3 protein. Seen here are hundreds of thousands of distinct CDR3 sequences, roughly 7% observed once, and the top ten hold roughly 3.7%. The same specimen was also included in a second study, on yellow fever vaccine responses in identical twins.

The sequenced material came from memory (CD45RO+) T cells sorted from blood. The source is a woman aged 18-29 years in good health.

The CDR3 is CASSLQGGSYEQYF. CDR3 nucleotides: TGTGCCAGCAGTTTACAGGGTGGCTCCTACGAGCAGTACTTC. The chain joins TRBV12-3 or TRBV12-4 to TRBJ2-7; possibly TRBD1 for D (5 bases). This CDR3 is 14 amino acids long. Trimming removed 2 bases from V and 0 bases from J, with 8 bases in between.